Detailed here is one T cell receptor (beta chain). Its antigen is undetermined. These data are taken from a study of cytomegalovirus exposure and HLA in healthy donors. Study context: Just over 80% of 300 to 450 genotyped donors fell in the Caucasian-associated ancestry cluster.

Researchers ran the PCR with 60 Vbeta and 13 Jbeta primers. Clones were read by immunoSEQ multiplex PCR, and TCRdb kept only the in-frame ones, dropping some. This table has 55,000 to 85,000 clones, approximately 79% appearing once. Findings of the study overall: TRBV6-2, TRBV6-3 and some other V segments were excluded as indistinguishable. A later analysis associated approximately 17,000 TCR beta sequences with HLA alleles at a 0.05 false discovery rate. It was reported that the classifier diagnosed cytomegalovirus status with high specificity and sensitivity in both the original and validation cohorts.

Germline V lookup: CDR1 MGHRA, CDR2 YSYEKL. CDR3 length: 18 amino acids. V lost 2 bases to trimming and J lost 7 bases; unmatched junction nucleotides: 13. The chain carries TRBV4-1 and TRBJ2-1; 11 bases agree with TRBD2. Sequenced sample: PBMCs. The source of this sequence is a woman aged 40 to 50 in good health and CMV-seropositive. The CDR3 coding sequence is TGCGCCAGCAGCCAAAGCGGTTTGGTACTAGCGGGGGAGAATGAGCAGTTCTTC. This encodes CASSQSGLVLAGENEQFF.